The 13 T cell receptor beta chains given below trace back to one sample, sequenced in a study of T cells expressing NK-cell markers (dated by TCRdb to the early 2020s). Libraries were made using 5' RACE. Sequenced on an Illumina HiSeq 2000. Each CDR3 protein sequence appears as one entry after TCRdb reprocessed the reads, and no DNA is included. The table for this sample records over 250,000 distinct CDR3 sequences. Of the sample, 3.5% to 5% is held by the ten largest clones. The sample taken for sequencing was blood T cells: a sorted CD56 or NKG2C T cell subset, CD4+ or CD8+ T cells, or bulk PBMC T cells (not recorded which). The receptors originated from a woman aged 18 to 69 in good health.

V usage is TRBV6-5 and J usage is TRBJ1-2. The germline CDR1 and CDR2 sequences are MNHEY and SVGAGI. The CDR3 totals 16 residues. The CDR3 region is CASSYSSGPTNYGYTF.

This sequence joins TRBV10-3 and TRBJ2-3; the D call from TCRdb, TRBD2, cannot be confirmed without DNA. Germline V gene data show CDR1 as ENHRY and CDR2 as SYGVKD. The CDR3 runs 15 residues. The CDR3 loop is CAIRGTSGSTDTQYF.

The CDR3 reads CASSPNTGELFF. This chain joins TRBV12-3 or TRBV12-4 and TRBJ2-2. The CDR3 runs 12 residues.

This rearrangement joins TRBV11-2 to TRBJ1-6; TCRdb's assignment of TRBD1 cannot be checked, as there is no DNA. This CDR3 region has 15 residues. CDR1 and CDR2 from the germline V gene are SGHAT and FQNNGV. CDR3: CASRRPGETNSPLHF.

CDR3 sequence: CASSLGGRVNTEAFF. V gene TRBV7-2 combines with J gene TRBJ1-1; TCRdb names TRBD1, which stays unverified in the absence of DNA. In germline, CDR1 is SGHTA, CDR2 FQGNSA. The CDR3 totals 15 residues.

This chain joins TRBV5-1 and TRBJ2-7; no DNA is available, so the TRBD2 call from TCRdb remains unchecked. The CDR3 runs to 15 residues. The germline V gene encodes CDR1 SGHRS and CDR2 YFSETQ. CDR3 loop: CASSPSGILTYEQYF.

V is TRBV20-1 and J is TRBJ2-3; TCRdb's assignment of TRBD2 cannot be checked, as there is no DNA. Per germline, CDR1 DFQATT and CDR2 SNEGSKA (reference sequence). The CDR3 covers 14 residues. CDR3 sequence: CSARMGALPDTQYF.

V usage is TRBV3-1 and J usage is TRBJ1-5; TCRdb reports TRBD1, a call that lacks DNA to check it against. The CDR3 spans 14 residues. Germline assignment: CDR1 LGHDT and CDR2 YNNKEL (reference sequence). The CDR3 spells CASSQVPRNQPQHF.

The rearrangement uses TRBV15 and TRBJ2-1. The germline V gene has CDR1 LNHNV and CDR2 YYDKDF (reference sequence). The CDR3 has 13 amino acids. CDR3 sequence: CATQRRTYSEQFF.

The chain recombines TRBV20-1 with TRBJ2-7; TCRdb selects TRBD1, and the lack of DNA leaves this call unchecked. Looked up from germline, CDR1 is DFQATT and CDR2 is SNEGSKA (reference sequence). CDR3 length: 11 amino acids. The CDR3 region is CSALQGYEQYF.

The chain uses TRBV18 and TRBJ2-3; TCRdb picks TRBD2, but there is no DNA to check that call. Germline CDR1 is KGHSH and CDR2 is LQKENI. The CDR3 has 15 amino acids. CDR3 protein: CASSLTSGVTDTQYF.

V is TRBV20-1 and J is TRBJ1-1; TCRdb outputs TRBD1, but without DNA this stays unchecked. CDR1 DFQATT and CDR2 SNEGSKA come from the germline V gene (reference sequence). The CDR3 is 15 amino acids. The CDR3 is CSAPNHPDRVTEAFF.

The chain has TRBV12-3 or TRBV12-4 and TRBJ2-2. This CDR3 is 16 amino acids long. CDR3: CASSFQPNTNTGELFF.